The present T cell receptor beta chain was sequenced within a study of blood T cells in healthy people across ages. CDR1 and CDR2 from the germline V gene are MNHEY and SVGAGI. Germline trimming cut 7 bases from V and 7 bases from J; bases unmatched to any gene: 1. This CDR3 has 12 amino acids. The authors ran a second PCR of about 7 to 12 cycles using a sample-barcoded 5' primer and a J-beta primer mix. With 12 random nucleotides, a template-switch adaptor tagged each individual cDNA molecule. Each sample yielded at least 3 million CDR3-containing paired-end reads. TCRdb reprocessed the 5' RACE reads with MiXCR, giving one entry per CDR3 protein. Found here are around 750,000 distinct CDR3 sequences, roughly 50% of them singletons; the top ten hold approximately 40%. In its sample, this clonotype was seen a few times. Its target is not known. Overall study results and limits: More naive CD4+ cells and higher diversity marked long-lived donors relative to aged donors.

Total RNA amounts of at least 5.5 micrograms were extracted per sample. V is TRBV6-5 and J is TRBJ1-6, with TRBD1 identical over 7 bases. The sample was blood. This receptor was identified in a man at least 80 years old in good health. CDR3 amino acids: CASKQGNSPLHF. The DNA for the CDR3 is TGTGCCAGCAAACAGGGGAATTCACCCCTCCACTTT.